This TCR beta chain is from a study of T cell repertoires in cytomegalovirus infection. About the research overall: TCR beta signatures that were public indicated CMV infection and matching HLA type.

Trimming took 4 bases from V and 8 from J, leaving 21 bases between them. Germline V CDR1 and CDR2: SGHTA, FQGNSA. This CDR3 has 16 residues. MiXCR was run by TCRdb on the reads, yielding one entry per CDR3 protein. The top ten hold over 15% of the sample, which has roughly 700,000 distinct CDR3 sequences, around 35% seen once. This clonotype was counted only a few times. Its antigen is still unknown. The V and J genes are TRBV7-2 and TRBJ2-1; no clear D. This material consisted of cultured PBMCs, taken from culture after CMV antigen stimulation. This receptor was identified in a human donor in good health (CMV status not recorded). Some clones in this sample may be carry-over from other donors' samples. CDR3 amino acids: CASSSLALRPFYEQFF. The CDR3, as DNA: TGTGCCAGCAGCTCATTAGCCCTGCGGCCCTTTTATGAGCAGTTCTTC.